This T cell receptor (beta chain) was obtained from a study of blood T cell repertoires in COVID-19. In this sample, this clone turned up once. Sequencing used immunoSEQ multiplex PCR; TCRdb keeps in-frame clones, though not all of them. The sample includes 250,000 to 350,000 clones, around 85% of them seen just once. CDR1 is LNHDA and CDR2 is SQIVND in the germline V gene (reference sequence). Trimming at V came to 5 bases and at J to 0 bases, leaving 8 bases not matched to a gene. The CDR3 length is 17 residues. This clonotype was sampled from a human donor with COVID-19, enrolled during active disease. The donor label of this sample is uncertain. The V gene is TRBV19, the J gene TRBJ1-4, with 8 bases that match TRBD1. The sample taken for sequencing was peripheral blood. This CDR3 reads CASSDTGGGPTNEKLFF. The CDR3 DNA is TGTGCCAGTAGTGACACAGGGGGAGGGCCAACTAATGAAAAACTGTTTTTT.